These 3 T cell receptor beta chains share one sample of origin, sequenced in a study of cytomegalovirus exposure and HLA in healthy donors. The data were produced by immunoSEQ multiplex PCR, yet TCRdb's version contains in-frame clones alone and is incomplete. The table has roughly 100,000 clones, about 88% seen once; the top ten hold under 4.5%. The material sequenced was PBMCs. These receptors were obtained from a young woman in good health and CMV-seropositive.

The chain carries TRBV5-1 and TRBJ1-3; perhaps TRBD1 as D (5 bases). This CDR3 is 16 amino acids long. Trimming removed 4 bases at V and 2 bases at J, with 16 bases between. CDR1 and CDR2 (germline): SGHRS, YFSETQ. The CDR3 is CASSLAGQGAGNTIYF. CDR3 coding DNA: TGCGCCAGCAGCCTGGCGGGTCAGGGCGCTGGAAACACCATATATTTT. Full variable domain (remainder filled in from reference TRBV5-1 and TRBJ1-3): KAGVTQTPRYLIKTRGQQVTLSCSPISGHRSVSWYQQTPGQGLQFLFEYFSETQRNKGNFPGRFSGRQFSNSRSEMNVSTLELGDSALYLCASSLAGQGAGNTIYFGEGSWLTVV.

DNA for the CDR3: TGTGCCAGCAGCCGCGCCCCCGACACTGAAGCTTTCTTT. As protein: CASSRAPDTEAFF. This chain connects TRBV9 to TRBJ1-1; D uncertain. Germline V gives CDR1 SGDLS, CDR2 YYNGEE. The CDR3 contains 13 residues. Trimming cost V 4 bases and J 3 bases, with 10 bases left between them.

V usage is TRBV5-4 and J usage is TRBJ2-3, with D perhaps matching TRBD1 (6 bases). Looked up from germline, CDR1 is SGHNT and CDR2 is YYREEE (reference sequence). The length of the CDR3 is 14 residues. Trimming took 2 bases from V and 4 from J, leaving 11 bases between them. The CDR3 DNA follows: TGTGCCAGCAGCTTTATAGGGGGACCAGATACGCAGTATTTT. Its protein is CASSFIGGPDTQYF.